Below, 32 T cell receptor beta chains from the same sample are listed, as sequenced in a study of shared clonotypes between healthy human individuals. Profiling relied on immunoSEQ multiplex PCR, and the TCRdb table lists in-frame clones only, not all of them. Of about 1,500,000 clones in the sample, roughly 96% are singletons; the top ten hold 1% to 1.5%. The source material was naive CD4+ T cells sorted from blood. Subset: CD45RA+ positively selected. These receptors were taken from a man aged 25-45 years in good health.

This clone was seen a handful of times. Within the sample, other DNA sequences also encode this same CDR3. The chain carries TRBV29-1 and TRBJ2-1; no clear D gene. The V end was cut by 6 bases, the J end by 7 bases, with 4 bases between. From germline, CDR1 is SQVTM and CDR2 ANQGSEA. The CDR3 runs to 9 residues. The DNA of the CDR3 is TGCAGCGTGTCGAATGAGCAGTTCTTC. Its translation: CSVSNEQFF.

V gene TRBV18 combines with J gene TRBJ2-7; TRBD2 matches at 12 bases. Germline V lookup: CDR1 KGHSH, CDR2 LQKENI. This CDR3 contains 18 residues. Trimming at V came to 2 bases and at J to 4 bases, leaving 12 bases not matched to a gene. CDR3 coding DNA: TGTGCCAGCTCACCATTGGGACTAGCGGGTTCTTATGGTTACGAGCAGTACTTC. It is translated as CASSPLGLAGSYGYEQYF.

The chain carries TRBV20-1 and TRBJ2-7; 8 positions agree with TRBD1. The germline gives CDR1 DFQATT, CDR2 SNEGSKA (reference sequence). This CDR3 is 11 amino acids long. Trimming took 3 bases from V and 9 from J; bases not matched to a gene: 4. CDR3 DNA: TGCAGTGCTAGCGCAGGGGGCGTGCAGTACTTC. It encodes CSASAGGVQYF.

About this clone: At the DNA level, this CDR3 is encoded by other sequences in the same sample as well. CDR3 DNA sequence: TGTGCCAGCAGCTTGTTGGGATACGAGCAGTACTTC. Translation gives CASSLLGYEQYF. The chain combines TRBV5-4 with TRBJ2-7, with D unresolved. The germline V gene has CDR1 SGHNT and CDR2 YYREEE (reference sequence). This CDR3 spans 12 amino acids. V was clipped by 1 base and J by 4 bases, with 6 bases between them. Supplemented by reference TRBV5-4 and TRBJ2-7, the full variable domain reads ETGVTQSPTHLIKTRGQQVTLRCSSQSGHNTVSWYQQALGQGPQFIFQYYREEENGRGNFPPRFSGLQFPNYSSELNVNALELDDSALYLCASSLLGYEQYFGPGTRLTVT.

The chain combines TRBV27 with TRBJ2-2, with 9 nucleotides matching TRBD1. This CDR3 is 18 amino acids long. V gave up 3 bases and J gave up 2 bases; unmatched junction bases: 10. Germline-derived CDR1 and CDR2 are MNHEY and SMNVEV (reference sequence). The CDR3 DNA follows: TGTGCCAGCAGTTTTTCCCTCCGGGACAGGGTTAACACCGGGGAGCTGTTTTTT. Its translation is CASSFSLRDRVNTGELFF.

V and J are TRBV5-5 and TRBJ2-7; D might be TRBD2 (6 bases). CDR1 and CDR2 from the germline V gene are SGHKS and YYEKEE (reference sequence). The CDR3 runs 14 residues. V was trimmed by 5 bases and J by 3 bases, leaving 15 bases between them. The CDR3 DNA sequence: TGTGCCAGCAGTACCACAGCCGGGAGCTACGAGCAGTACTTC. Protein product: CASSTTAGSYEQYF.

The rearrangement joins TRBV7-8 to TRBJ2-7; unclear D gene. Germline V CDR1 and CDR2: SGHVS, FQNEAQ. V lost 4 bases and J lost 6, with 7 bases in between. The CDR3 length is 11 residues. CDR3 bases: TGTGCCAGCAGCTCAAACGTCGAGCAGTACTTC. Protein sequence: CASSSNVEQYF. Based on the CDR3 plus reference TRBV7-8 and TRBJ2-7, the full variable domain is GAGVSQSPRYKVAKRGQDVALRCDPISGHVSLFWYQQALGQGPEFLTYFQNEAQLDKSGLPSDRFFAERPEGSVSTLKIQRTQQEDSAVYLCASSSNVEQYFGPGTRLTVT.

In this sample, this clone turned up once. The J gene is TRBJ2-7, the V gene TRBV11-2; D not resolved. Germline CDR1 is SGHAT and CDR2 is FQNNGV. This CDR3 has 14 amino acids. The V gene lost 5 bases and the J gene lost 9 bases, with 20 bases spanning the gap. CDR3 DNA sequence: TGTGCCAGCAGCCCCGACTTAGCAAGGAATGGGCAGTACTTC. As protein: CASSPDLARNGQYF.

The chain couples TRBV18 to TRBJ1-4, with D possibly TRBD1 on 6 matching bases. CDR1 is KGHSH and CDR2 is LQKENI in the germline V gene. The V gene lost 6 bases and the J gene lost 0 bases, with 14 bases spanning the gap. This CDR3 is built from 16 residues. The DNA of the CDR3 is TGTGCCAGCTCTCAGGGGAGGCTAGCAACTAATGAAAAACTGTTTTTT. Translated, it gives CASSQGRLATNEKLFF.

The CDR3 sequence: CASSQERTLPRTDTQYF. As DNA, the CDR3 is TGTGCCAGCAGCCAAGAGAGGACACTACCTCGCACAGATACGCAGTATTTT. The chain couples TRBV16 to TRBJ2-3; D perhaps matches TRBD1 (5 bases). This CDR3 has 17 residues. Trimming left V 2 bases short and J 1 base short, with 16 bases between. Germline values: CDR1 KGHSY, CDR2 FQNENV.

The chain joins TRBV18 to TRBJ2-1; D remains ambiguous. The V gene's germline CDR1 is KGHSH and CDR2 LQKENI. The CDR3 length is 13 residues. With 0 bases removed from V and 7 bases from J, the gap between germline ends came to 7 bases. The DNA for the CDR3 is TGTGCCAGCTCACCACCAAGTATGAATGAGCAGTTCTTC. It translates to CASSPPSMNEQFF. Full variable domain (outside the CDR3, taken from reference TRBV18 and TRBJ2-1): NAGVMQNPRHLVRRRGQEARLRCSPMKGHSHVYWYRQLPEEGLKFMVYLQKENIIDESGMPKERFSAEFPKEGPSILRIQQVVRGDSAAYFCASSPPSMNEQFFGPGTRLTVL.

The rearrangement joins TRBV2 to TRBJ1-2; D perhaps matches TRBD1 (5 bases). Germline V gene data show CDR1 as SNHLY and CDR2 as FYNNEI. V was pared by 5 bases and J by 4 bases, with 17 bases between. This CDR3 spans 15 amino acids. This CDR3 is CASSLYNYRSYGYTF. As DNA, the CDR3 is TGTGCCAGCAGTTTATACAATTACAGGTCCTATGGCTACACCTTC.

The rearrangement links TRBV4-1 to TRBJ2-7; maybe TRBD1 (5 bases). Germline CDR1 MGHRA, CDR2 YSYEKL. V was cut by 1 base and J by 3 bases, with 13 bases left in between. The CDR3 has 15 amino acids. The CDR3 spells CASSQVPGHNYEQYF. CDR3 sequence (DNA): TGCGCCAGCAGCCAAGTACCAGGGCACAACTACGAGCAGTACTTC.

In DNA, the CDR3 is TGTGCCACCTCCCTTGAGGGAGGGTCCTACGAGCAGTACTTC. Translated: CATSLEGGSYEQYF. The chain joins TRBV25-1 to TRBJ2-7; 7 positions agree with TRBD2. The germline V gene has CDR1 MGHDK and CDR2 SYGVNS. V dropped 10 bases and J dropped 1; count of bases not matched to a gene: 10. The CDR3 totals 14 residues.

The gene calls are TRBV5-5 and TRBJ1-2; TRBD1 is a possible D gene (6 bases). The V and J ends lost 0 bases and 3 bases respectively, with 9 bases between them. Germline CDR1 SGHKS, CDR2 YYEKEE (reference sequence). This CDR3 has 14 amino acids. The CDR3 region is CASSLGGTHYGYTF. CDR3 DNA sequence: TGTGCCAGCAGCTTGGGCGGGACACACTATGGCTACACCTTC.

The CDR3 loop reads CASSKIDWGGIGNTIYF. The CDR3 nucleotides read TGTGCCAGCAGCAAGATAGATTGGGGGGGGATTGGAAACACCATATATTTT. This chain uses TRBV21-1 with TRBJ1-3. TRBV21-1 represents a pseudogene. This CDR3 has 17 amino acids.

V and J are TRBV30 and TRBJ1-5, with D unclear. CDR1 and CDR2 from the germline V gene are GTSNPN and SVGIG (reference sequence). The length of the CDR3 is 13 residues. Between the trimmed V and J ends, which lost 3 bases and 2 bases, there was a span of 8 bases. The CDR3: CAWSTEGNQPQHF. The CDR3, as DNA: TGTGCCTGGAGCACAGAGGGCAATCAGCCCCAGCATTTT.

J is TRBJ2-1 and V is TRBV21-1. TRBV21-1 is annotated as a pseudogene. This CDR3 spans 13 amino acids. Here the CDR3 DNA reads TGTGCCAGCAGCAAGTACCGGGACGGCGAGCAGTTCTTC. The encoded protein is CASSKYRDGEQFF.

The rearrangement uses TRBV7-2 and TRBJ2-1; TRBD2 matches at 8 bases. Germline CDR1 is SGHTA and CDR2 is FQGNSA. This CDR3 is built from 19 residues. Germline trimming cut 5 bases from V and 0 bases from J; bases unmatched to any gene: 15. The CDR3 DNA sequence: TGTGCCAGCAGCCCTCCAACGACGGCGGGAGGCCTCTCCTACAATGAGCAGTTCTTC. It is translated as CASSPPTTAGGLSYNEQFF.

In this sample, this clone turned up once. V and J are TRBV4-1 and TRBJ2-1, with D possibly TRBD2 on 6 matching bases. Trimming left V 3 bases short and J 5 bases short, with 8 bases between. CDR1 is MGHRA and CDR2 is YSYEKL in the germline V gene. The CDR3 runs to 13 residues. The CDR3 sequence: CASSHGGDNEQFF. The CDR3 region has the DNA TGCGCCAGCAGCCATGGCGGGGACAATGAGCAGTTCTTC.

The gene calls are TRBV29-1 and TRBJ1-2; D unresolved. Germline-derived CDR1 and CDR2 are SQVTM and ANQGSEA. The CDR3 is 15 amino acids. Trimming cost V 6 bases and J 2 bases, with 19 bases left between them. CDR3 loop: CSVHPRITPNYGYTF. The CDR3 region has the DNA TGCAGCGTCCATCCTCGAATCACGCCCAACTATGGCTACACCTTC.

The chain links TRBV7-2 to TRBJ1-5; D is possibly TRBD1 (6 bases). Trimming removed 3 bases at V and 5 bases at J, with 14 bases between. Germline V lookup: CDR1 SGHTA, CDR2 FQGNSA. The CDR3 sequence is 15 residues long. CDR3 sequence: CASSLLKGGDQPQHF. In DNA form, the CDR3 reads TGTGCCAGCAGCTTGTTGAAAGGGGGAGATCAGCCCCAGCATTTT.

The V call is TRBV7-9, the J call TRBJ2-2; D is possibly TRBD2 (6 bases). Per germline, CDR1 SEHNR and CDR2 FQNEAQ (reference sequence). This CDR3 spans 15 amino acids. V shed 7 bases and J shed 7 bases, with 19 bases lying between them. The DNA for the CDR3 is TGTGCCAGCACGTTCTTGGCTAGCGTCGGCGGGGAGCTGTTTTTT. The encoded protein is CASTFLASVGGELFF.

The rearrangement joins TRBV30 to TRBJ2-2, with TRBD1 identical over 10 bases. The CDR3 covers 14 residues. Looked up from germline, CDR1 is GTSNPN and CDR2 is SVGIG (reference sequence). V lost 4 bases to trimming and J lost 7 bases; unmatched junction nucleotides: 6. CDR3 residues: CAWIGTGEVGELFF. In DNA, the CDR3 is TGTGCCTGGATTGGGACAGGGGAGGTCGGGGAGCTGTTTTTT.

This clone was picked up a small number of times. V is TRBV21-1 and J is TRBJ1-2. TRBV21-1 is recorded as a pseudogene. This CDR3 has 17 residues. As DNA, the CDR3 is TGTGCCAGCAGCAAAGAAGTTTTGGGGGGCGCATGGTATGGCTACACCTTC. Amino acid sequence: CASSKEVLGGAWYGYTF.

The sample holds one count of this clone. This chain uses TRBV4-2 with TRBJ1-1, with a weak D call TRBD1 (5 bases). The CDR3 length is 15 residues. Germline V gives CDR1 LGHNA, CDR2 YNFKEQ. Trimming removed 1 base from V and 2 bases from J, with 11 bases in between. In nucleotides, the CDR3 is TGTGCCAGCAGCCAAGCAGGGTCGGGAAACACTGAAGCTTTCTTT. Protein: CASSQAGSGNTEAFF.

The chain has TRBV5-6 and TRBJ2-3, with TRBD2 matching 9 bases. CDR1 SGHDT and CDR2 YYEEEE come from the germline V gene. The V gene end was trimmed by 4 bases and the J gene end by 6 bases; junction bases not matched to a gene: 9. The CDR3 length is 15 residues. CDR3 DNA: TGTGCCAGCAGCCCGACTAGCGGAACGGGGGATACGCAGTATTTT. Translation gives CASSPTSGTGDTQYF.

The chain couples TRBV7-9 to TRBJ2-7; TRBD1 matches at 7 bases. The CDR3 spans 16 residues. Germline CDR1 is SEHNR and CDR2 is FQNEAQ (reference sequence). V shed 7 bases, J shed 2 bases, and the junction held 14 bases outside the gene matches. The CDR3: CASIPTGTASPYEQYF. CDR3 sequence (DNA): TGTGCCAGCATCCCAACCGGGACAGCATCTCCCTACGAGCAGTACTTC.

The chain joins TRBV6-1 to TRBJ1-1; no reliable D call. The CDR3 is 14 residues long. The V gene lost 7 bases and the J gene lost 7 bases, with 19 bases spanning the gap. Per the germline V gene, CDR1 is MNHNS and CDR2 is SASEGT. CDR3 nucleotide sequence: TGTGCCAGCAACCTAAGAGAGGGTCCCTTTGAAGCTTTCTTT. Amino acids: CASNLREGPFEAFF.

The genes are TRBV20-1 and TRBJ1-1; D is ambiguous. V was shortened by 5 bases and J by 4 bases, with 8 bases between the two germline ends. Germline lookup yields CDR1 DFQATT and CDR2 SNEGSKA (reference sequence). This CDR3 region has 11 residues. The CDR3 region is CSAGGSTEAFF. Written as DNA, the CDR3 is TGCAGTGCTGGAGGGTCCACTGAAGCTTTCTTT.

This chain uses TRBV5-4 with TRBJ2-3; 12 nucleotides line up with TRBD2. Germline V gives CDR1 SGHNT, CDR2 YYREEE (reference sequence). The junction had 14 bases not matched to a gene; V was cut back by 5 bases and J by 4 bases. The CDR3 has 18 residues. The CDR3 coding sequence is TGTGCCAGCAGTCAGACTAGCGGGAGAACCAGGGCGCCAGATACGCAGTATTTT. Translation gives CASSQTSGRTRAPDTQYF.

V is TRBV5-4 and J is TRBJ2-1, with D possibly matching TRBD2 (6 bases). This CDR3 has 16 amino acids. V was pared by 2 bases and J by 3 bases, with 15 bases between. From germline, CDR1 is SGHNT and CDR2 YYREEE (reference sequence). The CDR3 nucleotides read TGTGCCAGCAGCTTAGCCGGGAGACGCGGCTACAATGAGCAGTTCTTC. Translated: CASSLAGRRGYNEQFF.